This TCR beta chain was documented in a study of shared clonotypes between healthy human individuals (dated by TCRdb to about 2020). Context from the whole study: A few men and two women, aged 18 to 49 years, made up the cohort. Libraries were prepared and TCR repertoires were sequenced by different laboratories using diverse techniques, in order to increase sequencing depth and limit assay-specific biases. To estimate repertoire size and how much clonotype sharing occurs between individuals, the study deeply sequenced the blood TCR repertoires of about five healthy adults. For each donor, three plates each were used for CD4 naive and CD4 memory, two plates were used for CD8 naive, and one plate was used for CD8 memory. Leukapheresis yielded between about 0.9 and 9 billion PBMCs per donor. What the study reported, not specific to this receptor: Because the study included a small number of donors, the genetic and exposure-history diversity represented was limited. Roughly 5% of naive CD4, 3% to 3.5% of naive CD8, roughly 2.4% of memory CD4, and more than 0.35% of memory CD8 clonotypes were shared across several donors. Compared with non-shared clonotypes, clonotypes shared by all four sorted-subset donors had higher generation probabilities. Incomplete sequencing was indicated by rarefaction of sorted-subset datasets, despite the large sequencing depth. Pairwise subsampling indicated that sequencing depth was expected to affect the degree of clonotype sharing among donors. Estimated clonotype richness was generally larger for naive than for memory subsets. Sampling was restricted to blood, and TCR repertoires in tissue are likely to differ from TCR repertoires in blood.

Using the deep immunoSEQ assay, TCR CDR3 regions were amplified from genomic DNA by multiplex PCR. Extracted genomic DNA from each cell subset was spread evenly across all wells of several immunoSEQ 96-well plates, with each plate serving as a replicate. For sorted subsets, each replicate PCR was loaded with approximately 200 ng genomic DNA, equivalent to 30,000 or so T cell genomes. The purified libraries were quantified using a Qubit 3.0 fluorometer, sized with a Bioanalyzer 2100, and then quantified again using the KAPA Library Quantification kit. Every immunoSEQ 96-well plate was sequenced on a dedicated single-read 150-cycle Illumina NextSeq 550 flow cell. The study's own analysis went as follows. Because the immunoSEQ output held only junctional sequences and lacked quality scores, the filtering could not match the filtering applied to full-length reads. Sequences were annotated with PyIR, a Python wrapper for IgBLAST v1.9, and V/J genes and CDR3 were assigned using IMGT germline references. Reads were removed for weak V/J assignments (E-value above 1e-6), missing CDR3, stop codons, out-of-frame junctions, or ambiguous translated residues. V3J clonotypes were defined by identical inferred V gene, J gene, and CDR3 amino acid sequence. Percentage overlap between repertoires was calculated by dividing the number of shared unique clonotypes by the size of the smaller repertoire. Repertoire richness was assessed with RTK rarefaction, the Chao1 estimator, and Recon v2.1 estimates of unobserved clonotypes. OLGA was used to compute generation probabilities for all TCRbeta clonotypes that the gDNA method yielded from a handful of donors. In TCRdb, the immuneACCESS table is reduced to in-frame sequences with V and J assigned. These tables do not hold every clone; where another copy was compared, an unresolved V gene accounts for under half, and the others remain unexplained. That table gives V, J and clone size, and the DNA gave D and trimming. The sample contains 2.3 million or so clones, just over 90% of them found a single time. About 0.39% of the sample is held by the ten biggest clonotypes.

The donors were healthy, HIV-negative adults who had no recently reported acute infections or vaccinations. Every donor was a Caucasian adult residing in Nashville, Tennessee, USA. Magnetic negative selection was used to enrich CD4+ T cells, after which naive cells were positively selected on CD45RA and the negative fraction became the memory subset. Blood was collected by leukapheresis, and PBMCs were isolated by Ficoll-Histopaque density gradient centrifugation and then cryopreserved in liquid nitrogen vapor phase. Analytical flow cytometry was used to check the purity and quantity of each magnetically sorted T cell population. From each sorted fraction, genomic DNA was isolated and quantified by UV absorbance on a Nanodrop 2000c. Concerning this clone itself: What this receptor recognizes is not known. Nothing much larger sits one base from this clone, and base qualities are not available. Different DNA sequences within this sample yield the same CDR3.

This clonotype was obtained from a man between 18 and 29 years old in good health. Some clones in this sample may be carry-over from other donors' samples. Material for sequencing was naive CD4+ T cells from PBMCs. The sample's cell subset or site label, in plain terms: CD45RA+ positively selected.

The DNA reads TGTGCCAGCAGTCTTGGGGGGGACTCGTACAATGAGCAGTTCTTC. This translates into CASSLGGDSYNEQFF. The chain was built from TRBV28 and TRBJ2-1, with 7 central nucleotides matching TRBD2. The CDR3 numbers 15 residues from cysteine through phenylalanine. Only the CDR3 portion is preserved as DNA: 45 bases, with reading frame beginning at the first base. CDR1 and CDR2, per the germline V gene, are MDHEN and SYDVKM. Ends trimmed: V by 5 bases, J by 4 bases; bases unmatched to a gene: 8.